This record covers a single T cell receptor (beta chain). Its antigen is not known. Some clones are missing from TCRdb's copy, which holds only in-frame ones; the method was immunoSEQ multiplex PCR. The table records hundreds of thousands of clones, around 90% of them present only once. This entry is derived from a study of Ad26.COV2.S vaccination and SARS-CoV-2 variants. Study results and limitations: Substantial breadth in spike-specific CD8+ and CD4+ T cell responses was reportedly seen after vaccination. Breadth and depth estimates from TCRs may understate total T cell responses.

Treatment of the sample: some 20 received Ad26.COV2.S at low or high dose, single or two shots; about 5 received placebo; per-sample allocation not given. The investigators took samples on day 63 after the first vaccine or placebo injection. At a Boston site, the person donating was an adult of 18-55 years. Wuhan-strain spike was delivered by a replication-incompetent Ad26 vector. Between the trimmed V and J ends, which lost 2 bases and 6 bases, there was a span of 18 bases. The CDR3 runs to 15 residues. Per the germline V gene, CDR1 is SGHDT and CDR2 is YYEEEE. The rearrangement uses TRBV5-6 and TRBJ2-7, with a weak D call TRBD1 (8 bases). The sequence was obtained from a person between 18 and 65 years old who received the Ad26.COV2.S COVID-19 vaccine or a placebo. The source material was peripheral blood, sampled in a trial of Ad26.COV2.S vaccine versus placebo. This chain's CDR3 is CASSFNGQGGREQYF. The CDR3 coding sequence is TGTGCCAGCAGCTTCAACGGACAGGGAGGGCGCGAGCAGTACTTC.